This is a list of T cell receptor beta chains from one sample in a study of early T cells in non-severe SARS-CoV-2 infection. MiXCR was run by TCRdb on the 5' RACE reads, yielding one entry per CDR3 protein. The table includes approximately 68,000 distinct CDR3 sequences, about 9.4% detected once. Sample: whole blood, taken at baseline. Receptors were obtained from an adult who was a healthcare worker with PCR-confirmed SARS-CoV-2 infection or an uninfected control (not recorded which). Each CDR3 is given with its conserved first and last residue. A D gene is named only where the DNA matches it firmly. The size field is filled for only some rows; it gives once, few, many or a size class.

D	J	size	V	DNA	CDR3
TRBD1	TRBJ1-1	few	TRBV6-5	TGTGCCAGCAGTATACAGGGGGCGAACACTGAAGCTTTCTTT	CASSIQGANTEAFF
TRBD2	TRBJ2-3	.	TRBV6-5	TGTGCCAGCAGCTACGGGGGGGGCCCCACAGATACGCAGTATTTT	CASSYGGGPTDTQYF
.	TRBJ1-2	few	TRBV11-1	TGTGCCAGCAGCTTAGCCGGACAAGATGGCTACACCTTC	CASSLAGQDGYTF
.	TRBJ1-4	many	TRBV6-1	TGTGCCAGCCGACGCCTCTTTTCGACATTAGGAGAAAAACTGTTTTTT	CASRRLFSTLGEKLFF
TRBD2	TRBJ2-2	many	TRBV28	TGTGCCAGCAACGGGGGGTCGAGCACCGGGGAGCTGTTTTTT	CASNGGSSTGELFF
.	TRBJ1-1	many	TRBV24-1	TGTGCCACCAGTGATTTATGGACGAAACAAGCTTTCTTT	CATSDLWTKQAFF
TRBD1	TRBJ1-2	many	TRBV7-6	TGTGCCAGCAGCATCGGGACAGGGTATGGCTACACCTTC	CASSIGTGYGYTF
.	TRBJ2-2	.	TRBV12-3/TRBV12-4	TGTGCCAGCAGTTTCGCCGGGGGAGACACCGGGGAGCTGTTTTTT	CASSFAGGDTGELFF
.	TRBJ1-1	few	TRBV5-1	TGCGCCAGCAGCTTGGTTGGGGGAGAGAACACTGAAGCTTTCTTT	CASSLVGGENTEAFF
TRBD2	TRBJ2-4	few	TRBV3-1	TGTGCCAGCAGCCAAGGTGGACTAGCGGGGAAAAACATTCAGTACTTC	CASSQGGLAGKNIQYF
.	TRBJ1-1	many	TRBV13	TGTGCCAGCAGCTGGCCGGGACAACGAGGAAGGAACACTGAAGCTTTCTTT	CASSWPGQRGRNTEAFF
TRBD1	TRBJ1-6	.	TRBV20-1	TGCAGTGCTCGTGAGACAGGGGGTTCACCCCTCCACTTT	CSARETGGSPLHF
.	TRBJ2-1	many	TRBV7-6	TGTGCCAGCAGCTTAACCGTCCAGGGGGGTAGTTCCAATGAGCAGTTCTTC	CASSLTVQGGSSNEQFF
.	TRBJ1-2	.	TRBV5-4	TGTGCCAGCAGCTCAGGGGATGGCTACACCTTC	CASSSGDGYTF
.	TRBJ1-5	many	TRBV25-1	TGTGCCAGCAGTGAGATGGGCAATCAGCCCCAGCATTTT	CASSEMGNQPQHF
.	TRBJ1-1	few	TRBV5-4	TGTGCCAGCAGCTTGGACAAATACACTGAAGCTTTCTTT	CASSLDKYTEAFF
.	TRBJ2-1	.	TRBV6-5	TGTGCCAGCAGTTACTCTCGCAATGAGCAGTTCTTC	CASSYSRNEQFF
TRBD1	TRBJ1-3	few	TRBV27	TGTGCCAGCAGTCCCCTTGGACAGGGGGTGGCTGGAAACACCATATATTTT	CASSPLGQGVAGNTIYF
.	TRBJ2-6	many	TRBV29-1	TGCAGCGTCAGGGAGGCTGGGGCCAACGTCCTGACTTTC	CSVREAGANVLTF
.	TRBJ2-1	.	TRBV4-1	TGCGCCAGCAGCCAACTCGGCGGGGACAGTTCCTACAATGAGCAGTTCTTC	CASSQLGGDSSYNEQFF
.	TRBJ1-1	.	TRBV10-3	TGTGCCACAGGACAGATGAACACTGAAGCTTTCTTT	CATGQMNTEAFF
TRBD1	TRBJ2-7	.	TRBV30	TGTGCCTGGAGTCCCCCGACAGGGAGCTCCTACGAGCAGTACTTC	CAWSPPTGSSYEQYF
TRBD1	TRBJ1-6	few	TRBV2	TGTGCCAGAAGGACAGGGGCGAGTAATTCACCCCTCCACTTT	CARRTGASNSPLHF
.	TRBJ1-1	.	TRBV6-2/TRBV6-3	TGTGCCAGCAGTTCCGGAAGGAACCAATTTGGGCCGAACACTGAAGCTTTCTTT	CASSSGRNQFGPNTEAFF
.	TRBJ1-1	few	TRBV18	TGTGCCAGCTCCTGGAGGAGTATGAACACTGAAGCTTTCTTT	CASSWRSMNTEAFF
.	TRBJ2-3	many	TRBV4-3	TGCGCCAGTGGACAAACGGGGGGCACAGATACGCAGTATTTT	CASGQTGGTDTQYF
.	TRBJ1-1	many	TRBV2	TGTGCCAGCAGAGAGTCGGGTATGGCAGGGAGCTCTGAAGCTTTCTTT	CASRESGMAGSSEAFF
.	TRBJ1-1	many	TRBV29-1	TGCAGCGTGGAAGGACGGGGGAACACTGAAGCTTTCTTT	CSVEGRGNTEAFF
.	TRBJ2-3	many	TRBV7-9	TGTGCCAGCAGCTTAGGTCTCAGGGGTTCGACAGATACGCAGTATTTT	CASSLGLRGSTDTQYF
.	TRBJ2-7	.	TRBV5-1	TGCGCCAGCAGCTTGGCAGGAAGCTCCTACGAGCAGTACTTC	CASSLAGSSYEQYF
TRBD1	TRBJ2-7	.	TRBV5-1	TGCGCCACCCTACCGCAGCGGACAGGGGGCTCCCCTAAAGGGGAGCAGTACTTC	CATLPQRTGGSPKGEQYF
.	TRBJ2-5	few	TRBV5-1	TGCGCCAGCGCTATCATCGGACATACGGAAGAGACCCAGTACTTC	CASAIIGHTEETQYF
TRBD2	TRBJ2-1	.	TRBV11-2	TGTGCCAGCAGCCCAGGCAGGGCGAGGGAGGGTGAGCAGTTCTTC	CASSPGRAREGEQFF
TRBD1	TRBJ2-1	.	TRBV18	TGTGCCAGCTCATCTGCGGACAGGAGTTACAATGAGCAGTTCTTC	CASSSADRSYNEQFF
.	TRBJ1-1	many	TRBV12-5	TGTGCTAGTGGTTTCACGGAGGGCACTGAAGCTTTCTTT	CASGFTEGTEAFF
.	TRBJ2-2	.	TRBV7-9	TGTGCCAGCAGCTCGAACCCAGGGAACACCGGGGAGCTGTTTTTT	CASSSNPGNTGELFF
TRBD1	TRBJ1-3	.	TRBV20-1	TGCAGTGCTAGAGGAAATGGAGGGGGCCTTTCTGGAAACACCATATATTTT	CSARGNGGGLSGNTIYF
TRBD1	TRBJ1-1	few	TRBV12-3/TRBV12-4	TGTGCCAGCAGACCCGGGACAGTCAACCAGGCCACTGAAGCTTTCTTT	CASRPGTVNQATEAFF
.	TRBJ2-3	few	TRBV5-4	TGTGCCAGCAGCTCCGCACACGCCGCAGATACGCAGTATTTT	CASSSAHAADTQYF
.	TRBJ2-1	many	TRBV11-2	TGTGCCAGCAGCTTAGAATCGCAGGCGCACAATGAGCAGTTCTTC	CASSLESQAHNEQFF
.	TRBJ2-1	many	TRBV10-3	TGTGCCATCAGTGCCGTCGGAATCGCGGGGAGCTCCTACAATGAGCAGTTCTTC	CAISAVGIAGSSYNEQFF
TRBD2	TRBJ2-3	many	TRBV20-1	TGCAGTGCTAGTCAGATGGGCGGGGGGATTACAGATACGCAGTATTTT	CSASQMGGGITDTQYF
.	TRBJ2-3	few	TRBV4-3	TGCGCCAGCAGCCAGACCGCCGCGGGGGCCTCAGATACGCAGTATTTT	CASSQTAAGASDTQYF
.	TRBJ1-6	few	TRBV20-1	TGCAGTGCTATCCGGGAAAGGAGTTCACCCCTCCACTTT	CSAIRERSSPLHF
.	TRBJ2-1	few	TRBV24-1	TGTGCCACCAGTGATTTAACGGCCTTTGAGGATGAGCAGTTCTTC	CATSDLTAFEDEQFF
TRBD2	TRBJ2-4	.	TRBV2	TGTGCCGGCGGGCTCCCGGGGGGCAAAAACATTCAGTACTTC	CAGGLPGGKNIQYF
TRBD1	TRBJ2-3	many	TRBV7-8	TGTGCCAGCAGCGCGATCCCCGGGACAGGGGGCGTATTACCAACAGATACGCAGTATTTT	CASSAIPGTGGVLPTDTQYF
TRBD1	TRBJ2-3	few	TRBV9	TGTGCCAGCAGCAGTCGACAGGGATGGAGCACAGATACGCAGTATTTT	CASSSRQGWSTDTQYF
TRBD1	TRBJ2-1	many	TRBV7-2	TGTGCCAGCAGTCTTGACAGGGGGCCCTACAATGAGCAGTTCTTC	CASSLDRGPYNEQFF
.	TRBJ1-1	.	TRBV7-2	TGTGCCAGCAGCTTGTTTTACATGAACACTGAAGCTTTCTTT	CASSLFYMNTEAFF
.	TRBJ1-1	many	TRBV6-1	TGTGCCAGCAGTCTACAGGGCACTGAAGCTTTCTTT	CASSLQGTEAFF
.	TRBJ2-5	.	TRBV11-2	TGTGCCAGCAGCCGGGGGGACAACCCAAAAGAGACCCAGTACTTC	CASSRGDNPKETQYF
.	TRBJ2-7	few	TRBV4-1	TGCGCCAGCAGCCAAGAACAAGGTCGAGACAGGACTCTTTTCGGGCAGTACTTC	CASSQEQGRDRTLFGQYF
.	TRBJ2-1	few	TRBV11-2	TGTGCCAGCAGCGGGATCAGGTACAATGAGCAGTTCTTC	CASSGIRYNEQFF
.	TRBJ1-2	.	TRBV30	TGTGCCTGGACTCAAACAGGGAGACCTCTCTATGGCTACACCTTC	CAWTQTGRPLYGYTF
.	TRBJ2-3	many	TRBV7-2	TGTGCCAGCAGCTTCCGGCGAGGGTCAGGCACAGATACGCAGTATTTT	CASSFRRGSGTDTQYF
.	TRBJ2-3	few	TRBV7-2	TGTGCCAGCAGCCCGACCGGGACTTACACAGATACGCAGTATTTT	CASSPTGTYTDTQYF